A selection of T cell receptor beta chains follows, all from one sample in a study of blood T cell repertoires in COVID-19. The repertoire was sequenced with immunoSEQ multiplex PCR; TCRdb's copy has only in-frame clones and lacks some. The sample holds just over 350,000 clones, more than 85% seen once. The material sequenced was PBMCs or T cells enriched from blood (not recorded which). The receptor source for this set is a woman aged 30 to 39 who had recovered from COVID-19. Each CDR3 is given with its conserved first and last residue. The D gene is left open where the match is weak. Only some rows state a clone size, as once, few, many or a class for expanded clones.

>TRBV2|NA|TRBJ2-7|NA
CASRMDNYEQYF
TGTGCCAGCCGTATGGACAACTACGAGCAGTACTTC
>TRBV7-9|NA|TRBJ1-2|NA
CASSLKGGNGYTF
TGTGCCAGCAGCTTAAAGGGCGGGAATGGCTACACCTTC
>TRBV5-1|NA|TRBJ2-7|TRBD1
CASSSGQGNFNYEQYF
TGCGCCAGCAGCTCGGGACAGGGTAATTTTAACTACGAGCAGTACTTC
>TRBV19|NA|TRBJ2-1|NA
CASSSAGAYNEQFF
TGTGCCAGTAGTAGCGCGGGGGCTTACAATGAGCAGTTCTTC
>TRBV5-6|NA|TRBJ1-5|NA
CASSLGSGSQPQHF
TGTGCCAGCAGCTTAGGGTCAGGGTCCCAGCCCCAGCATTTT
>TRBV11-2|NA|TRBJ2-1|TRBD2
CASSPRGSGSSYNEQFF
TGTGCCAGCAGCCCCCGGGGTAGCGGGAGTAGCTACAATGAGCAGTTCTTC
>TRBV28|NA|TRBJ2-5|NA
CASSRGGDSETQYF
TGTGCCAGCAGTAGAGGAGGGGATTCTGAGACCCAGTACTTC
>TRBV5-6|NA|TRBJ1-3|NA
CASSLTSGSGNTIYF
TGTGCCAGCAGCTTGACGTCAGGGTCTGGAAACACCATATATTTT
>TRBV7-2|NA|TRBJ2-3|NA
CASSHRRDSNTDTQYF
TGTGCCAGCAGCCACAGAAGGGACTCCAACACAGATACGCAGTATTTT
>TRBV5-1|NA|TRBJ2-7|NA
CASSSDSYEQYF
TGCGCCAGCAGCTCGGACAGCTACGAGCAGTACTTC
>TRBV7-9|once|TRBJ2-5|NA
CASSSIGQPQETQYF
TGTGCCAGCAGCTCCATCGGACAGCCTCAAGAGACCCAGTACTTC
>TRBV29-1|NA|TRBJ1-4|NA
CSVEKLATNEKLFF
TGCAGCGTTGAAAAACTTGCAACTAATGAAAAACTGTTTTTT
>TRBV2|NA|TRBJ2-1|NA
CASSLTQGPNEQFF
TGTGCCAGCAGCCTAACACAGGGACCCAATGAGCAGTTCTTC
>TRBV4-1|NA|TRBJ2-2|NA
CASSRSASFTGELFF
TGCGCCAGCAGCCGGTCAGCGAGCTTTACCGGGGAGCTGTTTTTT
>TRBV27|NA|TRBJ2-7|NA
CASSFGSTYEQYF
TGTGCCAGCAGTTTCGGGTCGACCTACGAGCAGTACTTC
>TRBV2|NA|TRBJ2-7|NA
CASREGGEHYEQYF
TGTGCCAGCAGAGAAGGGGGGGAACACTACGAGCAGTACTTC
>TRBV28|NA|TRBJ2-1|TRBD1
CASSPRDSRYNEQFF
TGTGCCAGCAGTCCTCGGGACAGTCGCTACAATGAGCAGTTCTTC
>TRBV18|NA|TRBJ1-6|TRBD1
CASSPGQGNSPLHF
TGTGCCAGCTCACCAGGACAGGGGAATTCACCCCTCCACTTT
>TRBV10-1|NA|TRBJ1-1|NA
CASSELRGTEAFF
TGCGCCAGCAGTGAGTTACGCGGGACTGAAGCTTTCTTT
>TRBV7-9|NA|TRBJ1-4|TRBD1
CASSSDRGSEKLFF
TGTGCCAGCAGCTCGGACAGGGGAAGCGAAAAACTGTTTTTT
>TRBV3-1/TRBV3-2|NA|TRBJ2-5|NA
CASSQGPSQETQYF
TGTGCCAGCAGCCAAGGCCCCAGCCAAGAGACCCAGTACTTC
>TRBV7-2|NA|TRBJ2-3|NA
CASRPHSGSTDTQYF
TGTGCCAGCAGACCCCACAGCGGGAGCACAGATACGCAGTATTTT
>TRBV27|NA|TRBJ2-7|NA
CASSFGGGGPYEQYF
TGTGCCAGCAGTTTCGGTGGGGGCGGTCCCTACGAGCAGTACTTC